This T cell receptor (beta chain) was identified in a study of blood T cell repertoires in COVID-19. Study details: Collection of acute and convalescent COVID-19 samples took place in the United States, Italy and Spain. The cDNA or gDNA used as material had been derived from T cells, B-cell-depleted T cells, or PBMCs.

Enrolment of Seattle patients took place during active infection, and they were followed longitudinally. As originally analysed: The authors estimated nucleated cell counts from reference gene primer amplification. Using immunoSEQ multiplex PCR, the repertoire was profiled, and TCRdb retains in-frame clones only, with some absent. V and J calls and clone size follow that table, whereas D and trimming were derived from the DNA. The sample shows 270,000 or so clones, roughly nine tenths of them seen only once. The CDR3 loop spans 13 amino acids. Deletions cut 0 bases from V and 8 bases from J, with 10 bases between.

The sequence was collected from a woman in her twenties or thirties with COVID-19, enrolled during active disease. The chain has TRBV12-3 or TRBV12-4 and TRBJ1-2; a weak D match, TRBD1 (5 bases). The sequencing sample was made of peripheral blood. The CDR3 is CASSLAGESGYTF. CDR3 bases: TGTGCCAGCAGTTTAGCAGGGGAAAGCGGCTACACCTTC.